A single sample is the source of the 5 T cell receptor beta chains below, sequenced in a study of T cell repertoires in cytomegalovirus infection. MiXCR, applied by TCRdb to the reads, yields one record per CDR3 protein. The sample shows around 530,000 distinct CDR3 sequences, roughly 29% of them seen only once. The sample comprised PBMCs. The source of these receptors is a human donor in good health (CMV status not recorded). Some clones in this sample may be carry-over from other donors' samples.

The chain carries TRBV20-1 and TRBJ1-1; D call uncertain. Germline values: CDR1 DFQATT, CDR2 SNEGSKA (reference sequence). The CDR3 sequence is 15 residues long. The germline V and J ends were trimmed by 0 bases and 0 bases, with 11 bases remaining between them. CDR3 region: CSARDWRTMNTEAFF. CDR3 nucleotides: TGCAGTGCTAGAGATTGGAGAACCATGAACACTGAAGCTTTCTTT.

The chain couples TRBV12-5 to TRBJ1-4; the D is unclear. The CDR3 covers 15 residues. With 1 base removed from V and 0 bases from J, the gap between germline ends came to 6 bases. CDR1 is LGHNT, CDR2 FRNRAP, per germline. CDR3 loop: CASGLGAATNEKLFF. CDR3 DNA sequence: TGTGCTAGTGGTTTGGGGGCTGCAACTAATGAAAAACTGTTTTTT.

The rearrangement links TRBV11-2 to TRBJ2-3; 7 nucleotides align to TRBD2. Germline lookup yields CDR1 SGHAT and CDR2 FQNNGV. V was clipped by 3 bases and J by 3 bases; unmatched bases: 9. The CDR3 totals 16 residues. The CDR3: CASSFSPGGGTDTQYF. In DNA form, the CDR3 reads TGTGCCAGCAGCTTCTCTCCGGGAGGTGGAACAGATACGCAGTATTTT.

The chain links TRBV29-1 to TRBJ2-2, with D perhaps TRBD2 (6 bases). The CDR3 extends over 15 amino acids. Trimming stripped 7 bases from V and 0 bases from J, with 15 bases between. The germline gives CDR1 SQVTM, CDR2 ANQGSEA. The DNA for the CDR3 is TGCAGCGCACTCCCGGGCGGGACGAACACCGGGGAGCTGTTTTTT. Amino acids: CSALPGGTNTGELFF.

The V gene is TRBV10-3, the J gene TRBJ2-3, with TRBD1 matching 9 bases. The CDR3 covers 15 residues. V trimming: 6 bases; J trimming: 3 bases; junction bases outside the gene matches: 7. Looked up from germline, CDR1 is ENHRY and CDR2 is SYGVKD. The CDR3: CAIRRDRDGTDTQYF. The CDR3 region has the DNA TGTGCCATCAGGAGGGACAGGGACGGAACAGATACGCAGTATTTT.